One sample yielded the 2 T cell receptor beta chains listed below, sequenced in a study of T cells in Graves' hyperthyroidism and ophthalmopathy. The source material, RNA transcripts, was used to amplify TCR beta CDR3 regions. Primed by the HTBI set, a first-round RT-PCR was run on the TCR CDR3. From the multiplex PCR reads, TCRdb called clonotypes with MiXCR, one entry per CDR3 protein. The sample includes about 600,000 distinct CDR3 sequences, 14% of them seen just once. Input material: blood. Every receptor here comes from a woman in her 50s with Graves' ophthalmopathy.

This clonotype showed up just a few times. V usage is TRBV4-1 and J usage is TRBJ2-3; D may be TRBD1 (6 bases). The germline V gene has CDR1 MGHRA and CDR2 YSYEKL. Deletions cut 0 bases from V and 0 bases from J, with 13 bases between. There are 17 residues in the CDR3. The CDR3 loop is CASSQEGGRTSTDTQYF. In DNA, the CDR3 is TGCGCCAGCAGCCAAGAAGGGGGACGGACTAGCACAGATACGCAGTATTTT.

The table lists this clonotype with a few counts. The chain has TRBV29-1 and TRBJ2-1; the D gene is possibly TRBD2 (6 bases). The CDR3 has 14 residues. The V end was cut by 4 bases, the J end by 0 bases, with 10 bases between. Germline CDR1 is SQVTM and CDR2 is ANQGSEA. CDR3 sequence: CSVGSGNSYNEQFF. CDR3 DNA: TGCAGCGTTGGTAGCGGTAACTCCTACAATGAGCAGTTCTTC.